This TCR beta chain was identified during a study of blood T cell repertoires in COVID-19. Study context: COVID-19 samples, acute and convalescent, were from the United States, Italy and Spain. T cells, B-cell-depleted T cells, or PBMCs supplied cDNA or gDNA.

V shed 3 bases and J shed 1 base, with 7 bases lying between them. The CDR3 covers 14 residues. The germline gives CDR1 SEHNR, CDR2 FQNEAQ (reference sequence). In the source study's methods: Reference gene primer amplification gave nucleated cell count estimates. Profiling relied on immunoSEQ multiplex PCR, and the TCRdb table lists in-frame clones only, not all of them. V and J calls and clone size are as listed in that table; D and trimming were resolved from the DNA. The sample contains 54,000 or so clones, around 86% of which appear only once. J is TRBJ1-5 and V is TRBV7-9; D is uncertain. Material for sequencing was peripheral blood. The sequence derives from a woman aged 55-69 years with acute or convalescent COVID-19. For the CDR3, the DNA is TGTGCCAGCAGCTTGAGAGGGAGCAATCAGCCCCAGCATTTT. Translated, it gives CASSLRGSNQPQHF.